This T cell receptor (beta chain) was recovered during a study of response to subunit inactivated influenza vaccine. Germline V CDR1 and CDR2: LGHNA, YSLEER. The CDR3 has 13 amino acids. The V gene lost 3 bases and the J gene lost 8 bases, with 13 bases spanning the gap. Via MiXCR, TCRdb re-called the RT-PCR reads, giving one row per CDR3 protein. The sample holds approximately 500,000 distinct CDR3 sequences, 12% to 15% seen once. This clonotype was observed a few times. Source: PBMCs from blood, taken approximately 12 days after vaccination. The TCR comes from a man aged 50-60 years who received an inactivated influenza vaccine. The chain uses TRBV4-3 and TRBJ1-1, with a weak D call TRBD1 (6 bases). CDR3 bases: TGCGCCAGCAGCCACCTAACAGGGAACGAAGCTTTCTTT. This encodes CASSHLTGNEAFF.